At least ten counts were recorded for the clone carrying this T cell receptor beta chain. Its target is unknown. In germline, CDR1 is DFQATT, CDR2 SNEGSKA (reference sequence). J gave up 5 bases and V 1 base, and 4 bases lay outside the gene matches. The CDR3 loop spans 14 amino acids. The data were obtained in a study of regulatory T cells in long-lasting Graves disease. Construction of TCR beta libraries relied on iRepertoire HTBI primers and on Arm-PCR targeting CDR3 regions. Each CDR3 protein is one row after TCRdb ran MiXCR on the multiplex PCR reads. Here the sample spans 550,000 to 600,000 distinct CDR3 sequences, roughly 15% being singletons. Whole-study findings and limits: It was peripheral blood alone, not thyroid tissue, that was studied.

Time point defined: newly diagnosed GD, antithyroid drugs for less than 3 months. The TCR library used RNA extracted from PBMCs. The same sample was also used in a study of T cells in Graves' hyperthyroidism and ophthalmopathy.

The clonotype comes from a man aged 18 to 29 with Graves disease. The sample consisted of peripheral blood mononuclear cells (PBMCs), taken at new diagnosis, from a patient treated with antithyroid drugs. The V and J genes are TRBV20-1 and TRBJ2-1; TRBD2 matches 8 bases. CDR3 residues: CSARAGGLNNEQFF. DNA of the CDR3: TGCAGTGCTAGAGCGGGAGGGCTAAACAATGAGCAGTTCTTC.